A selection of T cell receptor beta chains follows, all from one sample in a study of T cell changes during pregnancy in multiple sclerosis. This table comes from immunoSEQ multiplex PCR, and its TCRdb copy is limited to in-frame clones, with some not included. Here the sample spans 58,000 or so clones, approximately 90% being singletons. Sequenced here: peripheral blood, sampled after pregnancy. The receptors come from a female donor with multiple sclerosis, enrolled in a pregnancy study. CDR3s include the opening cysteine and the closing phenylalanine or tryptophan. A D gene is named only where the DNA matches it firmly. Size is stated for part of the rows, as once, few or many counts, or as a class when the clone is expanded.

len: 14; v_gene: TRBV7-9; j_gene: TRBJ1-1; abundance: -; d_gene: -; CDR3aa: CASSLVGGNTEAFF; CDR3nt: TGTGCCAGCAGCTTAGTCGGCGGGAACACTGAAGCTTTCTTT
len: 15; v_gene: TRBV5-1; j_gene: TRBJ2-3; abundance: -; d_gene: -; CDR3aa: CASSLAGGAADTQYF; CDR3nt: TGCGCCAGCAGCTTGGCCGGGGGAGCGGCAGATACGCAGTATTTT
len: 16; v_gene: TRBV19; j_gene: TRBJ1-4; abundance: -; d_gene: TRBD1; CDR3aa: CASSMGDREPNEKLFF; CDR3nt: TGTGCCAGTAGTATGGGGGACAGGGAACCGAACGAAAAACTGTTTTTT
len: 16; v_gene: TRBV7-2; j_gene: TRBJ2-2; abundance: -; d_gene: TRBD2; CDR3aa: CASSIRLAGGTGELFF; CDR3nt: TGTGCCAGCAGCATTCGACTAGCGGGGGGCACCGGGGAGCTGTTTTTT
len: 13; v_gene: TRBV10-3; j_gene: TRBJ1-1; abundance: few; d_gene: -; CDR3aa: CAIRTTENTEAFF; CDR3nt: TGTGCCATCAGAACAACCGAGAACACTGAAGCTTTCTTT
len: 16; v_gene: TRBV7-2; j_gene: TRBJ2-5; abundance: -; d_gene: TRBD2; CDR3aa: CASTPGLAGGQETQYF; CDR3nt: TGTGCCAGCACCCCGGGACTAGCGGGGGGGCAAGAGACCCAGTACTTC
len: 16; v_gene: TRBV11-2; j_gene: TRBJ2-7; abundance: -; d_gene: TRBD1; CDR3aa: CASSPLDRVTVYEQYF; CDR3nt: TGTGCCAGCAGCCCCCTCGACAGGGTAACAGTCTACGAGCAGTACTTC
len: 14; v_gene: TRBV6-1; j_gene: TRBJ1-4; abundance: few; d_gene: TRBD1; CDR3aa: CASSDGTGGEKLFF; CDR3nt: TGTGCCAGCAGTGACGGGACAGGGGGTGAAAAACTGTTTTTT
len: 14; v_gene: TRBV2; j_gene: TRBJ1-2; abundance: once; d_gene: -; CDR3aa: CASSEGFGSYGYTF; CDR3nt: TGTGCCAGCAGTGAAGGGTTTGGTAGCTATGGCTACACCTTC
len: 17; v_gene: TRBV5-6; j_gene: TRBJ2-3; abundance: -; d_gene: TRBD1; CDR3aa: CASSLLLSQGGTDTQYF; CDR3nt: TGTGCCAGCAGCTTGCTTCTGTCGCAGGGGGGCACAGATACGCAGTATTTT
len: 16; v_gene: TRBV7-2; j_gene: TRBJ2-1; abundance: -; d_gene: TRBD1; CDR3aa: CASSLQSGGGYNEQFF; CDR3nt: TGTGCCAGCAGCTTACAATCAGGGGGTGGTTACAATGAGCAGTTCTTC
len: 11; v_gene: TRBV29-1; j_gene: TRBJ2-7; abundance: -; d_gene: -; CDR3aa: CSVSRSYEQYF; CDR3nt: TGCAGCGTTTCCCGGTCCTACGAGCAGTACTTC
len: 15; v_gene: TRBV7-2; j_gene: TRBJ2-1; abundance: -; d_gene: TRBD2; CDR3aa: CASSPGGARYNEQFF; CDR3nt: TGTGCCAGCAGCCCGGGAGGGGCGAGATACAATGAGCAGTTCTTC
len: 15; v_gene: TRBV6-1; j_gene: TRBJ1-1; abundance: -; d_gene: -; CDR3aa: CASSDTGFWNTEAFF; CDR3nt: TGTGCCAGCAGTGATACAGGGTTTTGGAACACTGAAGCTTTCTTT
len: 15; v_gene: TRBV10-3; j_gene: TRBJ2-7; abundance: few; d_gene: -; CDR3aa: CAISDNTVGSYEQYF; CDR3nt: TGTGCCATCAGTGATAACACAGTGGGCTCCTACGAGCAGTACTTC